The 29 T cell receptor beta chains below were found in one sample sequenced in a study of T cell clonality in common variable immunodeficiency. Using immunoSEQ multiplex PCR, the repertoire was profiled, and TCRdb retains in-frame clones only, with some absent. The sample holds about 42,000 clones, and no clone turns up only once. The sample comprised peripheral blood mononuclear cells. The receptors were sampled from a person aged 18 to 70 in good health.

This clone was counted many times. The read finishes 3 residues shy of the CDR3 end, and the germline J gene is used to complete it. The chain combines TRBV20-1 with TRBJ1-4; D may be TRBD1 (5 bases). This CDR3 is 13 amino acids long. The ends were cut back, 6 bases at V and 7 bases at J, with 15 bases in the middle. Looked up from germline, CDR1 is DFQATT and CDR2 is SNEGSKA (reference sequence). CDR3: CSAYKLGGEKLFF. The sequenced CDR3 bases are TGCAGTGCCTATAAGCTGGGGGGTGAAAAA.

Ten or more counts support this clone. The read ends 3 residues shy of where the CDR3 ends; the end is completed using the germline J gene. The J gene is TRBJ2-5, the V gene TRBV5-1, with D possibly matching TRBD2 (7 bases). Trimming pared 4 bases from V and 5 bases from J, leaving 15 bases between. The CDR3 consists of 14 residues. The germline gives CDR1 SGHRS, CDR2 YFSETQ. CDR3 bases read: TGCGCCAGCAGCGCAGCACAGGGAGGGGAGACC. Translation gives CASSAAQGGET. In full, the CDR3 is CASSAAQGGETQYF.

This clone was detected many times. The observed sequence ends 3 residues before the CDR3 terminus, with the missing tail filled in from the germline J gene. The chain links TRBV5-1 to TRBJ2-7; 10 positions match TRBD2. The CDR3 is 17 amino acids. Germline CDR1 SGHRS, CDR2 YFSETQ. The trim removed 4 bases at V and 2 bases at J, leaving 12 bases unmatched. Incomplete CDR3 DNA: TGCGCCAGCAGCATACAAGCCCTAGCGGGAGACCCCTACGAG. Translating gives CASSIQALAGDPYE. The whole CDR3 protein is CASSIQALAGDPYEQYF.

This clone was found many times. The read stops 3 residues short of the end of the CDR3; the missing end is completed from the germline J gene. The chain links TRBV5-1 to TRBJ1-1; the match to TRBD1 covers 8 bases. The germline V gene encodes CDR1 SGHRS and CDR2 YFSETQ. The CDR3 length is 14 residues. J lost 4 bases, V lost 7 bases, and 9 bases had no gene match. The covered CDR3 bases are TGCGCCAGCGGCGCGGACAGGGTAGGCACTGAA. Its translation: CASGADRVGTE. The CDR3 in full is CASGADRVGTEAFF.

There are many counts of this clone. The read ends 3 residues before the CDR3 terminus; that terminus is restored from the germline J gene. This chain links TRBV14 with TRBJ2-3; a weak D match, TRBD1 (5 bases). Per the germline V gene, CDR1 is SGHDN and CDR2 is FVKESK. Between the trimmed V and J ends, which lost 1 base and 3 bases, there was a span of 11 bases. The CDR3 is made up of 15 amino acids. The CDR3 loop is CASSQVRGRTDTQYF. The DNA read from the CDR3 is TGTGCCAGCAGCCAAGTAAGGGGCCGGACAGATACG.

Remarks on this clone: Coverage ceases 3 residues before the CDR3 finishes, and the germline J gene fills in the end. The chain is built from TRBV10-2 and TRBJ2-7, with 7 bases aligning to TRBD2. Unmatched junction bases numbered 8, after V lost 3 bases and J lost 6 bases. The V gene's germline CDR1 is WSHSY and CDR2 SAAADI. The CDR3 totals 14 residues. The CDR3 here is CASSDGGLLGEQYF. CDR3 DNA, as far as it was read: TGCGCCAGCAGTGATGGGGGACTACTGGGCGAG.

This clone was recorded at least ten times. With the read ending 3 residues before the CDR3 end, the germline J gene is used to fill in that end. V and J are TRBV19 and TRBJ1-5; D unclear. In germline, CDR1 is LNHDA, CDR2 SQIVND (reference sequence). Trimming took 1 base from V and 0 from J, leaving 10 bases between them. The CDR3 loop spans 16 amino acids. Incomplete CDR3 DNA: TGTGCCAGTAGTATAGGACCCGCGGGTAGCAATCAGCCC. This codes for CASSIGPAGSNQP. In full, the CDR3 is CASSIGPAGSNQPQHF.

This clone was seen many times. The read comes to an end 3 residues before the CDR3 does, leaving the germline J gene to fill in the end. The genes are TRBV19 and TRBJ2-7, with no clear D. V gave up 6 bases and J gave up 3 bases, with 15 bases separating them. Germline CDR1 and CDR2: LNHDA and SQIVND (reference sequence). CDR3 length equals 14 residues. CDR3 protein: CASRMEAHSYEQYF. The sequenced CDR3 bases are TGTGCCAGTAGAATGGAAGCGCATAGCTACGAG.

This clone has ten or more counts. At the DNA level, this CDR3 is encoded by other sequences in the same sample as well. CDR3 DNA (partial): TGCGCCAGCAGCCCGACTAGCGGCTCCTACAATGAG. As protein: CASSPTSGSYNE. The whole CDR3 region reads CASSPTSGSYNEQFF. The chain uses TRBV5-1 and TRBJ2-1; the match to TRBD2 covers 9 bases. The read halts 3 residues ahead of the CDR3 end, with the missing end drawn from the germline J gene. The junction had 2 bases not matched to a gene; V was cut back by 4 bases and J by 0 bases. The CDR3 totals 15 residues. Germline assignment: CDR1 SGHRS and CDR2 YFSETQ.

This clone was detected many times. The missing CDR3 end, 3 residues past where the read stops, is filled in from the germline J gene. This chain uses TRBV30 with TRBJ2-5; D is possibly TRBD1 (6 bases). V lost 6 bases, J lost 7 bases, and 18 bases lay in between. CDR3 length: 13 residues. Germline CDR1 GTSNPN, CDR2 SVGIG (reference sequence). The sequenced part of the CDR3 DNA is TGTGCCTGCCCCGACAGGTTAGGTGGGACC. Translating gives CACPDRLGGT. The full CDR3 is CACPDRLGGTQYF.

As to this clone: The CDR3 end is not reached by the read, which stops 3 residues before it; the germline J gene fills it in. The rearrangement joins TRBV2 to TRBJ2-1; 8 nucleotides agree with TRBD1. CDR3 length equals 15 residues. Trimming took 5 bases from V and 6 from J; bases not matched to a gene: 9. Looked up from germline, CDR1 is SNHLY and CDR2 is FYNNEI. CDR3 protein: CASSTGTGSFNEQFF. Incomplete CDR3 DNA: TGTGCCAGCAGTACCGGGACAGGAAGCTTCAATGAG.

This clone was observed at least ten times. Coverage ceases 3 residues before the CDR3 finishes, and the germline J gene fills in the end. The chain joins TRBV12-3 or TRBV12-4 to TRBJ1-2, with TRBD1 identical over 7 bases. The CDR3 has 13 amino acids. The chain's CDR3 is CASSNSGQARYTF. The sequenced part of the CDR3 DNA is TGTGCCAGCAGCAATAGTGGACAGGCCCGC.

This clone was counted ten times or more. The part of the CDR3 DNA that was read is TGTGCCAGCAGTTCCAGCCCTAGCTCCTACAATGAG. Its protein product is CASSSSPSSYNE. The whole CDR3 is CASSSSPSSYNEQFF. This chain uses TRBV27 with TRBJ2-1; D gene unclear. The read finishes 3 residues shy of the CDR3 end, and the germline J gene is used to complete it. CDR1 and CDR2 (germline): MNHEY, SMNVEV (reference sequence). V was trimmed by 4 bases and J by 0 bases, leaving 10 bases between them. The CDR3 extends over 15 amino acids.

This clone was counted many times. The missing CDR3 end, 3 residues past where the read stops, is filled in from the germline J gene. The chain recombines TRBV30 with TRBJ2-5, with D uncertain. Trimming left V 3 bases short and J 5 bases short, with 10 bases between. The V gene's germline CDR1 is GTSNPN and CDR2 SVGIG (reference sequence). This CDR3 is 12 amino acids long. CDR3 DNA, as far as it was read: TGTGCCTGGAGACCCCACTCGGAGACC. Translation: CAWRPHSET. The complete CDR3 protein is CAWRPHSETQYF.

This clone has at least ten counts. The read ends 3 residues before the CDR3 terminus; that terminus is restored from the germline J gene. The chain recombines TRBV11-2 with TRBJ1-3, with 9 bases that match TRBD1. CDR1 and CDR2 (germline): SGHAT, FQNNGV. The length of the CDR3 is 14 residues. J lost 8 bases, V lost 6 bases, and 8 bases had no gene match. This CDR3 is CASRGQGSTYTIYF. The part of the CDR3 DNA that was read is TGTGCCAGCAGGGGACAGGGCTCAACCTACACC.

This clone was counted ten times or more. The CDR3 end falls 3 residues outside the read, so it is completed with the germline J gene. This chain joins TRBV19 and TRBJ2-7, with 7 positions matching TRBD1. From germline, CDR1 is LNHDA and CDR2 SQIVND (reference sequence). The junction had 0 bases not matched to a gene; V was cut back by 1 base and J by 3 bases. CDR3 size: 13 residues. The CDR3 sequence: CASSIGDSYEQYF. The covered CDR3 bases are TGTGCCAGTAGTATAGGGGACAGCTACGAG.

Turning to this clone: The read gets to within 3 residues of the CDR3 end, and the germline J gene fills in the rest. V usage is TRBV7-9 and J usage is TRBJ1-1, with D hard to call. V was pared by 3 bases and J by 1 base, with 6 bases between. This CDR3 region has 13 residues. Per germline, CDR1 SEHNR and CDR2 FQNEAQ (reference sequence). CDR3 loop: CASSFQGNTEAFF. The sequenced CDR3 bases are TGTGCCAGCAGCTTCCAAGGGAACACTGAA.

The sample holds many counts of this clone. The read falls 3 residues short of the CDR3 end, and the missing part is taken from the germline J gene. The V and J genes are TRBV5-1 and TRBJ2-7; 11 bases fit TRBD1. This CDR3 is 15 amino acids long. CDR1 is SGHRS and CDR2 is YFSETQ in the germline V gene. The trim removed 5 bases at V and 5 bases at J, leaving 9 bases unmatched. The sequenced CDR3 bases are TGCGCCAGCAGATTTGGGACAGGGGGAACCAACGAG. Its translation is CASRFGTGGTNE. The whole CDR3 region reads CASRFGTGGTNEQYF.

This clone was seen many times. Partial CDR3 DNA: TGTGCCAGCAGTGAATTTGGCAGGGGGCTAGGGCAAGAGACC. It encodes CASSEFGRGLGQET. Given in full, the CDR3 is CASSEFGRGLGQETQYF. The V and J genes are TRBV2 and TRBJ2-5; 8 bases agree with TRBD1. The read finishes 3 residues shy of the CDR3 end, and the germline J gene is used to complete it. CDR3 length: 17 residues. After removal of 2 bases from V and 2 bases from J, the junction contained 10 bases not matched to a gene. CDR1 SNHLY and CDR2 FYNNEI come from the germline V gene.

This clone was seen many times. The CDR3 extends 3 residues past the end of the read, so its final part is completed from the germline J gene. This rearrangement joins TRBV7-2 to TRBJ2-5, with 7 bases lining up with TRBD1. The CDR3 totals 13 residues. The germline gives CDR1 SGHTA, CDR2 FQGNSA. The V gene end was trimmed by 3 bases and the J gene end by 5 bases; junction bases not matched to a gene: 3. CDR3 DNA (partial): TGTGCCAGCAGCTTCGGGACAGCGGAGACC. Translation: CASSFGTAET. From start to end, the CDR3 is CASSFGTAETQYF.

This clone was picked up a small number of times. Read coverage stops 3 residues before the CDR3 terminus; the germline J gene supplies the remainder. This rearrangement joins TRBV19 to TRBJ1-1; TRBD1 might be the D (6 bases). Per germline, CDR1 LNHDA and CDR2 SQIVND (reference sequence). Trimming stripped 9 bases from V and 0 bases from J, with 17 bases between. CDR3 length equals 15 residues. The CDR3: CASSVQGRVNTEAFF. The covered CDR3 bases are TGTGCCAGCTCCGTACAGGGACGGGTGAACACTGAA.

This clone was observed many times. The read ends 3 residues before the CDR3 terminus; that terminus is restored from the germline J gene. The J gene is TRBJ2-3, the V gene TRBV29-1; 13 bases are shared with TRBD2. V was pared by 0 bases and J by 6 bases, with 12 bases of the junction left unmatched. CDR3 size: 18 residues. Germline values: CDR1 SQVTM, CDR2 ANQGSEA. This CDR3 is CSVEELAGGPSGPDTQYF. Partial CDR3 DNA: TGCAGCGTTGAAGAACTAGCGGGAGGGCCCTCAGGTCCGGATACG.

This clone has a count of ten or more. The read terminates 3 residues ahead of where the CDR3 ends, so the germline J gene completes it. The chain employs TRBV19 and TRBJ1-2; TRBD1 might be the D (5 bases). Germline lookup yields CDR1 LNHDA and CDR2 SQIVND (reference sequence). The ends were cut back, 3 bases at V and 7 bases at J, with 9 bases in the middle. This CDR3 comprises 12 residues. CDR3 DNA (partial): TGTGCCAGTAGTATCGGGGGGTTTGGC. Translating it yields CASSIGGFG. Given in full, the CDR3 is CASSIGGFGYTF.

This clone was counted at least ten times. The CDR3 end falls 3 residues outside the read, so it is completed with the germline J gene. The chain recombines TRBV28 with TRBJ2-1; 8 positions agree with TRBD2. J gave up 6 bases and V 6 bases, and 7 bases lay outside the gene matches. CDR3 length: 14 residues. CDR1 is MDHEN and CDR2 is SYDVKM in the germline V gene. This chain's CDR3 is CASSPTGTSNEQFF. Incomplete CDR3 DNA: TGTGCCAGCAGCCCGACCGGGACTAGCAATGAG.

This clone was detected many times. The read is 3 residues too short to cover the CDR3 end, so that end is filled in from the germline J gene. The genes are TRBV19 and TRBJ2-5; 13 bases fit TRBD2. CDR1 and CDR2 from the germline V gene are LNHDA and SQIVND (reference sequence). Trimming removed 3 bases from V and 5 bases from J; junction bases left unmatched: 6. This CDR3 is 16 amino acids long. The DNA read from the CDR3 is TGTGCCAGTAGTATCTTACTAGCGGGAGGGGAGGAGACC. It yields the protein CASSILLAGGEET. The full CDR3 is CASSILLAGGEETQYF.

This clone has ten or more counts. Read data end 3 residues before the CDR3 end; the end is taken from the germline J gene. V and J are TRBV2 and TRBJ2-5; 8 positions agree with TRBD2. The CDR3 runs 15 residues. Losses at the gene ends were 7 bases for V and 4 bases for J; bases not matched to a gene: 11. CDR1 SNHLY and CDR2 FYNNEI come from the germline V gene. This CDR3 reads CASKREKPEGETQYF. Incomplete CDR3 DNA: TGTGCCAGCAAGCGGGAGAAACCCGAAGGAGAGACC.

This clone was seen at least ten times. The CDR3 extends 3 residues past the end of the read, so its final part is completed from the germline J gene. V and J are TRBV5-1 and TRBJ2-5; 14 bases align to TRBD2. This CDR3 contains 15 residues. Trimming at V came to 6 bases and at J to 4 bases, leaving 5 bases not matched to a gene. Germline V gives CDR1 SGHRS, CDR2 YFSETQ. The sequenced part of the CDR3 DNA is TGCGCCAGCACTAGGGGGACTAGCGGGAGAGAGACC. As protein: CASTRGTSGRET. The entire CDR3 protein reads CASTRGTSGRETQYF.

This clone was found many times. The DNA ends 3 residues before the CDR3 does, and the rest of the CDR3 is filled in from the germline J gene. This chain links TRBV29-1 with TRBJ1-1; 7 bases agree with TRBD1. The germline V gene encodes CDR1 SQVTM and CDR2 ANQGSEA. CDR3 size: 13 residues. Unmatched junction bases numbered 6, after V lost 6 bases and J lost 2 bases. The CDR3 sequence: CSVRDRLNTEAFF. The sequenced CDR3 bases are TGCAGCGTGAGGGACAGATTAAACACTGAA.

Ten or more counts support this clone. The observed sequence ends 3 residues before the CDR3 terminus, with the missing tail filled in from the germline J gene. The chain employs TRBV5-1 and TRBJ2-6, with D uncertain. This CDR3 has 13 amino acids. V was clipped by 7 bases and J by 0 bases, with 5 bases between them. CDR1 is SGHRS and CDR2 is YFSETQ in the germline V gene. The part of the CDR3 DNA that was read is TGCGCCAGCTCAATCTCTGGGGCCAACGTC. It translates to CASSISGANV. The whole CDR3 protein is CASSISGANVLTF.